This is a list of T cell receptor beta chains from one sample in a study of shared T cell receptors in the human thymus. Libraries were prepared by immunoSEQ multiplex PCR; TCRdb keeps only in-frame clonotypes and omits some of them. In the table there are about 380,000 clones, 85% to 95% of which are singletons. Specimen: thymocytes. The receptors were sampled from a human donor. The CDR3 runs from the conserved cysteine through the conserved F or W. D genes are given only for firm matches. Size tells how often a clone was seen (once, few, many) or the class of an expanded clone, and some rows leave it out.

v_call,j_call,d_call,clone_size,cdr3_length,cdr3_nt,cdr3_aa
TRBV9,TRBJ2-3,TRBD2,-,15,TGTGCCAGCAGCGTAGGCGGGAGGGCCCTCGCTACGCAGTATTTT,CASSVGGRALATQYF
TRBV4-2,TRBJ2-1,-,-,16,TGTGCCAGCAGCTTAGAAGCAGAGAGCGGACCCAATGAGCAGTTCTTC,CASSLEAESGPNEQFF
TRBV6-4,TRBJ2-7,-,-,16,TGTGCCAGCAGGAAAGAAGGACTACCCTCTACCTACGAGCAGTACTTC,CASRKEGLPSTYEQYF
TRBV5-4,TRBJ2-1,TRBD2,-,16,TGTGCCAGCAGTACCCTAGCGGGAGGGCCCTACAATGAGCAGTTCTTC,CASSTLAGGPYNEQFF
TRBV7-2,TRBJ2-1,TRBD1,-,14,TGTGCCAGCAGCTTAAGCGACAGGGCCAATGAGCAGTTCTTC,CASSLSDRANEQFF
TRBV5-1,TRBJ2-5,TRBD2,-,14,TGCGCCAGCAAATTGCGGGAGCTATCAGAGACCCAGTACTTC,CASKLRELSETQYF
TRBV27,TRBJ1-2,-,few,16,TGTGCCAGCAAACGGTCAGCCCATCCCCGGGACTATGGCTACACCTTC,CASKRSAHPRDYGYTF
TRBV19,TRBJ2-7,-,once,14,TGTGCCAGTAGTAAGGGGGGACTTGCCTACGAGCAGTACTTC,CASSKGGLAYEQYF
TRBV7-9,TRBJ2-7,TRBD1,-,16,TGTGCCAGCAGCTTAGATCCCCGGACAGGGTCCTACGAGCAGTACTTC,CASSLDPRTGSYEQYF
TRBV6-6,TRBJ1-5,-,-,15,TGTGCCAGCAGGACCCTCCGGGACGGCTATCAGCCCCAGCATTTT,CASRTLRDGYQPQHF
TRBV4-1,TRBJ2-7,TRBD2,-,16,TGCGCCAGCAGCCAAGCGATAACTAGCGGGTTGTACGAGCAGTACTTC,CASSQAITSGLYEQYF
TRBV25-1,TRBJ2-7,TRBD1,-,13,TGTGCCAGCCACCAGGGGGCGACCTACGAGCAGTACTTC,CASHQGATYEQYF
TRBV7-9,TRBJ2-1,TRBD2,-,15,TGTGCCAGCAGGCGGGGACTACCCTCCTACAATGAGCAGTTCTTC,CASRRGLPSYNEQFF
TRBV7-8,TRBJ2-2,TRBD2,-,16,TGTGCCAGCAGCCCACCAGCGGGGGCGAACACCGGGGAGCTGTTTTTT,CASSPPAGANTGELFF
TRBV7-6,TRBJ1-5,-,-,17,TGTGCCAGCAGCCCCGGGGCTTACAACTATAGCAATCAGCCCCAGCATTTT,CASSPGAYNYSNQPQHF
TRBV11-3,TRBJ2-7,TRBD2,-,16,TGTGCCAGCAGCTTAGCTCCGGGTAGCGGGTTACACGAGCAGTACTTC,CASSLAPGSGLHEQYF
TRBV19,TRBJ2-5,-,once,14,TGTGCCAGTAGTATGGGTGTGACCGAAGAGACCCAGTACTTC,CASSMGVTEETQYF
TRBV9,TRBJ2-1,TRBD2,-,15,TGTGCCAGCAACCCACGGGCTAGCGGAGTCTATGAGCAGTTCTTC,CASNPRASGVYEQFF
TRBV28,TRBJ1-5,-,-,16,TGTGCCAGCCGCAATCTGACGGTCATCGGCAATCAGCCCCAGCATTTT,CASRNLTVIGNQPQHF
TRBV5-6,TRBJ2-7,TRBD2,-,17,TGTGCCAGCAGCAGGTGGGGGCCTAGCGGGAGATCCTACGAGCAGTACTTC,CASSRWGPSGRSYEQYF
TRBV28,TRBJ2-7,-,-,13,TGTGCCAGCAGTTTATACAGGGATGACGAGCAGTACTTC,CASSLYRDDEQYF
TRBV14,TRBJ1-2,-,-,14,TGTGCCAGCAGCCAAGTAGAGAGGGACTATGGCTACACCTTC,CASSQVERDYGYTF
TRBV7-6,TRBJ2-1,TRBD2,-,20,TGTGCCAGCAGCATTACAACTAGCGGGAGGGCCGCTACCTCCTACAATGAGCAGTTCTTC,CASSITTSGRAATSYNEQFF
TRBV4-3,TRBJ2-7,-,-,15,TGCGCCAGCAGCCGCAAGGGGGGGGGATTCCTCGAGCAGTACTTC,CASSRKGGGFLEQYF
TRBV27,TRBJ2-3,-,-,15,TGTGCCAGCAGTTCGGGGGTCACAGGCGGAGATACGCAGTATTTT,CASSSGVTGGDTQYF
TRBV28,TRBJ2-5,-,-,16,TGTGCCAGCAGTAGCTTTCCGGGACATTACGGGGAGACCCAGTACTTC,CASSSFPGHYGETQYF
TRBV6-5,TRBJ1-2,-,-,13,TGTGCCAGCAGTTACGGGGGTTCTCGGGGCTACACCTTC,CASSYGGSRGYTF
TRBV19,TRBJ2-1,TRBD2,-,17,TGTGCCAGTAGTGCAAATGGGGTTCTAGCGGGAGACAATGAGCAGTTCTTC,CASSANGVLAGDNEQFF
TRBV27,TRBJ2-3,-,-,14,TGTGCCAGCAGTTTAGGTGGGAGCGCAGATACGCAGTATTTT,CASSLGGSADTQYF
TRBV6-5,TRBJ1-2,-,few,13,TGTGCCAGCACCACCAGGGGCAGGGGCGGCTACACCTTC,CASTTRGRGGYTF
TRBV5-1,TRBJ1-1,-,-,11,TGCGCCAGCAGCTTGGGGACAGAGGCTTTCTTT,CASSLGTEAFF
TRBV10-2,TRBJ1-1,-,-,13,TGCGCCAGCAACGAAGGATCCCGACCTGGGGCTTTCTTT,CASNEGSRPGAFF
TRBV6-5,TRBJ2-1,-,-,15,TGTGCCAGCAGTAGGGGGGGACTCCTCTACAATGAGCAGTTCTTC,CASSRGGLLYNEQFF
TRBV6-4,TRBJ2-6,-,-,16,TGTGCCAGCAGTGACCAACCGTACTCTGGGGCCAACGTCCTGACTTTC,CASSDQPYSGANVLTF
TRBV28,TRBJ2-7,TRBD1,-,14,TGTGCCAGCACCTCCGACAGGGGGCTCTACGAGCAGTACTTC,CASTSDRGLYEQYF
TRBV28,TRBJ1-1,-,-,17,TGTGCCAGCAACCACGCCCCCCGGCAGCAAGCCGACACTGAAGCTTTCTTT,CASNHAPRQQADTEAFF
TRBV28,TRBJ1-2,TRBD1,-,15,TGTGCCAGCAGCCCCGAGGGGGCAGCTAACTATGGCTACACCTTC,CASSPEGAANYGYTF
TRBV27,TRBJ1-1,-,-,13,TGTGCCAGCAGTTTTGAGGAGAACACTGAAGCTTTCTTT,CASSFEENTEAFF